This TCR beta chain was observed in a study of blood T cell repertoires in COVID-19 (dated by TCRdb to about 2020). Background for the entire study: Samples from collaborators originated in the United States, Italy and Spain and spanned both the acute and convalescent phases of COVID-19. Deeply sampled blood TCRbeta repertoires from subjects exposed to, actively infected with, or recovered from COVID-19 were included in the dataset. HLA class I and class II types, where available, came from metadata supplied by the sample provider rather than from assay-based typing. The samples were drawn from the first 160 participants of the ongoing ImmuneRACE study and from 950 to 1,500 subjects provided by 6 global collaborators. The material from the prospective study consisted of cDNA or gDNA derived from T cells, B-cell-depleted T cells, or PBMCs. Nearly every sample came with metadata listing a de-identified subject ID, COVID-19 status, age in years and sex. The repertoires were made available in a free public database intended to serve as a resource for research on the immune response to SARS-CoV-2.

Reading from cysteine to phenylalanine, the CDR3 counts 12 amino acids. The entry retains the CDR3 DNA only, 36 bases that are in frame from base 1. The germline V gene (reference sequence) yields GTSNPN for CDR1 and SVGIG for CDR2. Trimming at the junction amounts to 4 bases on V and 6 bases on J, and the germline ends lie 12 bases apart. In Seattle, one collaborating source enrolled patients while the infection was active and tracked those patients longitudinally over the course of disease. Collaborating institutions collected whole blood in K2EDTA tubes following their own protocols. For TCRbeta analysis, collaborators shipped samples in one of three forms: frozen whole blood, isolated PBMCs, or DNA extracted from either of those sample types. TCRbeta CDR3 regions were amplified from genomic DNA by means of the immunoSEQ Assay, a bias-controlled multiplex PCR. The source study handled its data this way. Within the assay, amplification of reference gene primers was used to estimate how many nucleated cells each sample contained. To quantify the absolute abundance of each unique TCRbeta CDR3 rearrangement, sequence reads were collapsed and filtered. Productive Simpson clonality was computed per sample as the square root of Simpson's diversity index over productive rearrangements. TCRdb provides this immuneACCESS table in a form limited to in-frame rearrangements. Some clones are lacking; in checked studies, under half of them reflect an unresolved V gene, and why the rest are absent is not known. V, J and clone size were drawn from that table, and D and trimming were deduced from the DNA. The sample profile shows fewer than 300,000 clones; approximately 91% of them were found once. Around 2.5% of the sample lies in the top ten.

A remark on this clone: Its specific antigen is unknown. Within one base of it there is no much larger clone, and no base qualities were kept.

Study-wide conclusions, independent of this receptor: The quantity of clinical and demographic metadata differed by source and by participant and was supplied without curation.

Specimen: peripheral blood. The sequence is built from TRBV30 and TRBJ1-1; the D gene is perhaps TRBD1, on 5 matching bases. The TCR was taken from a person aged 18 to 35 with COVID-19, enrolled during active disease. The DNA reads as follows: TGTGCCTGGACCCCGGGGGGGGCTGAAGCTTTCTTT. Its protein product is CAWTPGGAEAFF.